The present T cell receptor (beta chain) was sequenced within a study of blood T cell repertoires in COVID-19. Study details: Acute-phase and convalescent COVID-19 samples originated in the United States, Italy and Spain. From T cells, B-cell-depleted T cells, or PBMCs came the material, which was cDNA or gDNA.

Original data processing: Estimated nucleated cell counts came from reference gene primer amplification. Only in-frame clones appear in the TCRdb table, and some are missing; sequencing was by immunoSEQ multiplex PCR. V and J calls and clone size are given by that table; D and trimming were obtained from the DNA. The sample consists of roughly 80,000 clones, around nine tenths of them appearing once. Between the trimmed V and J ends, which lost 2 bases and 4 bases, there was a span of 5 bases. There are 11 residues in the CDR3. The germline gives CDR1 DFQATT, CDR2 SNEGSKA (reference sequence). The sequence derives from an elderly woman with active or convalescent COVID-19. The V call is TRBV20-1, the J call TRBJ1-2; no definite D call. The material sequenced was peripheral blood. CDR3 residues: CSARQVYGYTF. The CDR3 nucleotides are TGCAGTGCTAGACAGGTCTATGGCTACACCTTC.